This T cell receptor (beta chain) was profiled in a study of Graves' ophthalmopathy and Graves' hyperthyroidism. Study results and caveats: Most thyroid clonotypes expanded beyond 0.001 frequency were also found in blood.

Using RNA transcripts, the TCR beta CDR3 regions were amplified. The first round was an RT-PCR with HTBI primers, and the second round was a multiplex PCR. TCRdb analysed the multiplex PCR reads with MiXCR anew, one entry per CDR3 protein. The sample yields around 600,000 distinct CDR3 sequences, roughly two fifths seen once. Germline-derived CDR1 and CDR2 are SEHNR and FQNEAQ (reference sequence). The CDR3 is 11 amino acids long, termini counted. Points on this clonotype: The antigen is unknown. The CDR3 carries no conserved terminal phenylalanine or tryptophan, so it likely arises from a read error. The limits of the CDR3 on the DNA are not certain, so only TCRdb's listed CDR3 is given.

This chain uses TRBV7-9 with TRBJ1-3. Sequencing used peripheral blood. This sequence originates from an adult man with Graves' ophthalmopathy. Here the CDR3 reads CASSSAGGTSG.